Presented here are 4 T cell receptor beta chains from one specimen sequenced in a study of cytomegalovirus exposure and HLA in healthy donors. It was with 60 Vbeta and 13 Jbeta primers that the PCR ran. Only in-frame clones appear in the TCRdb table, and some are missing; sequencing was by immunoSEQ multiplex PCR. The repertoire holds 63,000 or so clones, with roughly 75% as singletons. Sample: PBMCs. All receptors derive from a woman in her twenties or thirties in good health and CMV-seropositive.

The chain links TRBV4-2 to TRBJ2-5, with D possibly being TRBD1 (6 bases). V lost 0 bases, J lost 4 bases, and 6 bases lay in between. The CDR3 runs to 13 residues. CDR1 and CDR2 (germline): LGHNA, YNFKEQ. CDR3 sequence: CASSQDRGETQYF. Written as DNA, the CDR3 is TGTGCCAGCAGCCAAGACAGGGGAGAGACCCAGTACTTC.

This chain uses TRBV6-5 with TRBJ2-3; TRBD2 matches 7 bases. With 4 bases clipped from V and 8 bases from J, the junction kept 0 bases outside the gene matches. The germline V gene encodes CDR1 MNHEY and CDR2 SVGAGI. This CDR3 has 11 amino acids. The DNA for the CDR3 is TGTGCCAGCAGTTCTAGCGGTACGCAGTATTTT. Amino acid sequence: CASSSSGTQYF.

This clone was seen more than once but under ten times. The chain couples TRBV4-3 to TRBJ1-1, with D unclear. This CDR3 region has 14 residues. Per germline, CDR1 LGHNA and CDR2 YSLEER. The V gene lost 3 bases and the J gene lost 1 base, with 9 bases spanning the gap. Here the CDR3 reads CASSQRGKNTEAFF. The CDR3 region has the DNA TGCGCCAGCAGCCAGCGGGGAAAGAACACTGAAGCTTTCTTT.

The chain is built from TRBV28 and TRBJ2-7; 9 nucleotides line up with TRBD1. The CDR3 loop spans 15 amino acids. Trimming took 2 bases from V and 6 from J; bases not matched to a gene: 8. Germline CDR1 MDHEN, CDR2 SYDVKM. The CDR3 protein is CASSLLGTGWSEQYF. Here the CDR3 DNA reads TGTGCCAGCAGTTTACTAGGGACAGGGTGGTCCGAGCAGTACTTC.